These 29 T cell receptor beta chains were sequenced from one sample in a study of blood T cell repertoires in COVID-19 (dated by TCRdb to 2020 to 2021). Libraries were made using the immunoSEQ multiplex PCR assay. Entries here come from immuneACCESS through TCRdb and include only in-frame sequences with V and J called. Some clones fail to appear in such tables; in the studies checked, an unresolved V gene covers under half of the shortfall, and the cause of the remainder is unknown. The sample contains 60,000 to 85,000 clones, about nine tenths of them found a single time. 1.3% to 1.5% of the sample rests with the top ten. Sequences were obtained from peripheral blood. These receptors all stem from a man aged 50 or older with acute or convalescent COVID-19.

The V gene is TRBV11-2, the J gene TRBJ1-3; D call uncertain. The CDR3 runs to 15 residues. V lost 2 bases and J lost 0, with 8 bases in between. Germline lookup yields CDR1 SGHAT and CDR2 FQNNGV. Here the CDR3 reads CASSLPGSSGNTIYF. CDR3 nucleotide sequence: TGTGCCAGCAGCTTACCCGGGAGCTCTGGAAACACCATATATTTT.

This clone was detected only once. The chain uses TRBV6-2 or TRBV6-3 and TRBJ2-5; perhaps TRBD2 as D (5 bases). Germline CDR1 and CDR2: MNHEY and SVGEGT. Trimming shortened V by 6 bases and J by 1 base, and 12 bases separated the two germline ends. This CDR3 has 14 amino acids. In DNA, the CDR3 is TGTGCCAGCAGCCGAACCGGGGTCCAAGAGACCCAGTACTTC. This encodes CASSRTGVQETQYF.

This clone was seen only a few times. The chain links TRBV7-9 to TRBJ2-1, with 7 bases fitting TRBD1. Germline V gene sequence: CDR1 SEHNR, CDR2 FQNEAQ (reference sequence). There are 15 residues in the CDR3. The V gene end was trimmed by 5 bases and the J gene end by 6 bases; junction bases not matched to a gene: 10. In DNA form, the CDR3 reads TGTGCCAGCAGCCCTCCCTGGGGACAGCCCAATGAGCAGTTCTTC. It encodes CASSPPWGQPNEQFF.

The chain uses TRBV3-1 (or the pseudogene TRBV3-2) and TRBJ2-7; D is unclear. V was clipped by 1 base and J by 0 bases, with 7 bases between them. The CDR3 length is 14 residues. Germline V gives CDR1 LGHDT, CDR2 YNNKEL (reference sequence). The CDR3 protein is CASSQAHSSYEQYF. The CDR3, as DNA: TGTGCCAGCAGCCAAGCCCACAGCTCCTACGAGCAGTACTTC.

This sequence joins TRBV28 and TRBJ1-3, with D tentatively TRBD1 (5 bases). CDR1 and CDR2 from the germline V gene are MDHEN and SYDVKM. Trimming left V 1 base short and J 4 bases short, with 11 bases between. The CDR3 is 15 amino acids. The CDR3: CASSLLRGPGNTIYF. CDR3 DNA sequence: TGTGCCAGCAGTTTATTGCGGGGACCCGGAAACACCATATATTTT.

The chain uses TRBV5-5 and TRBJ2-7, with a possible D match to TRBD1 (5 bases). The germline CDR1 and CDR2 sequences are SGHKS and YYEKEE (reference sequence). V lost 0 bases, J lost 2 bases, and 12 bases lay in between. The CDR3 spans 15 residues. This CDR3 is CASSLEGFQTYEQYV. CDR3 coding DNA: TGTGCCAGCAGCTTGGAGGGGTTCCAAACCTACGAGCAGTACGTC.

This chain joins TRBV28 and TRBJ1-1; 9 nucleotides match TRBD1. Germline V gene sequence: CDR1 MDHEN, CDR2 SYDVKM. This CDR3 has 15 amino acids. The trim removed 4 bases at V and 4 bases at J, leaving 7 bases unmatched. In DNA, the CDR3 is TGTGCCAGCAGTTATATGACAGGGGGGATCACTGAAGCTTTCTTT. This gives the protein CASSYMTGGITEAFF.

J is TRBJ2-2 and V is TRBV3-1 (or the pseudogene TRBV3-2); possible D gene TRBD2, 7 bases. Germline CDR1 and CDR2: LGHDT and YNNKEL (reference sequence). V lost 1 base and J lost 3, with 15 bases in between. The CDR3 runs 17 residues. The CDR3 protein is CASSQVLGGLDTGELFF. The CDR3 DNA reads TGTGCCAGCAGCCAAGTACTCGGGGGGCTAGACACCGGGGAGCTGTTTTTT.

J is TRBJ2-7 and V is TRBV7-8, with D tentatively TRBD2 (7 bases). The length of the CDR3 is 14 residues. Germline V gene data show CDR1 as SGHVS and CDR2 as FQNEAQ. V lost 5 bases to trimming and J lost 4 bases, with 15 bases between them. The CDR3 nucleotides are TGTGCCAGCAGCCTATGGGGGGGCAAGTACGAGCAGTACTTC. It translates to CASSLWGGKYEQYF.

J is TRBJ2-1 and V is TRBV30; D remains unclear. CDR1 is GTSNPN and CDR2 is SVGIG in the germline V gene (reference sequence). V dropped 6 bases and J dropped 6 bases, with 12 bases sitting between them. The CDR3 has 12 residues. The CDR3 region has the DNA TGTGCCTGCCTGGGCCAGACCAATGAGCAGTTCTTC. This translates into CACLGQTNEQFF.

The chain recombines TRBV19 with TRBJ2-2; perhaps TRBD2 as D (6 bases). Trimming removed 9 bases at V and 0 bases at J, with 11 bases between. In germline, CDR1 is LNHDA, CDR2 SQIVND (reference sequence). The CDR3 length is 14 residues. The DNA for the CDR3 is TGTGCCAGCCTGGGACTGACGAACACCGGGGAGCTGTTTTTT. As protein: CASLGLTNTGELFF.

The chain carries TRBV7-6 and TRBJ1-5, with 10 bases aligning to TRBD1. CDR1 SGHVS and CDR2 FNYEAQ come from the germline V gene. Trimming removed 1 base from V and 2 bases from J; junction bases left unmatched: 2. This CDR3 region has 16 residues. The CDR3 reads CASSLGQGAGNQPQHF. The CDR3 nucleotides read TGTGCCAGCAGCTTAGGACAGGGGGCTGGCAATCAGCCCCAGCATTTT.

Only one count was recorded for this clone. The chain carries TRBV28 and TRBJ2-4; tentatively, D is TRBD1 (6 bases). Per the germline V gene, CDR1 is MDHEN and CDR2 is SYDVKM. V shed 5 bases and J shed 0 bases, with 11 bases lying between them. The CDR3 is 15 amino acids. CDR3 coding DNA: TGTGCCAGCAGTCAGGACAGACTAGCCAAAAACATTCAGTACTTC. This sequence encodes CASSQDRLAKNIQYF.

The rearrangement uses TRBV18 and TRBJ2-1; D possibly corresponds to TRBD1 (6 bases). V lost 5 bases to trimming and J lost 5 bases, with 13 bases between them. The CDR3 sequence is 14 residues long. The V gene's germline CDR1 is KGHSH and CDR2 LQKENI. The DNA for the CDR3 is TGTGCCAGCTCAAATGGGGGCGTAAACAATGAGCAGTTCTTC. Translated, it gives CASSNGGVNNEQFF.

The chain links TRBV2 to TRBJ2-5, with 9 nucleotides matching TRBD2. The CDR3 loop spans 16 amino acids. Trimming cost V 5 bases and J 5 bases; bases outside gene matches: 12. Germline values: CDR1 SNHLY, CDR2 FYNNEI. The CDR3 sequence is CASSRIAGVVRETQYF. CDR3 nucleotides: TGTGCCAGCAGTCGTATAGCGGGAGTGGTCCGGGAGACCCAGTACTTC.

The chain uses TRBV2 and TRBJ2-5; D may be TRBD2 (5 bases). Germline values: CDR1 SNHLY, CDR2 FYNNEI. The CDR3 totals 13 residues. V was trimmed by 7 bases and J by 3 bases, leaving 12 bases between them. The CDR3 DNA is TGTGCCAGCAAACGGGGTTCGAAAGAGACCCAGTACTTC. As protein: CASKRGSKETQYF.

The rearrangement uses TRBV3-1 (or the pseudogene TRBV3-2) and TRBJ1-3; 8 positions agree with TRBD1. V lost 3 bases, J lost 7 bases, and 8 bases stayed unmatched. CDR1 and CDR2 (germline): LGHDT, YNNKEL (reference sequence). The CDR3 extends over 15 amino acids. The CDR3 region is CASSHGGTGGNTIYF. Written as DNA, the CDR3 is TGTGCCAGCAGCCACGGGGGGACAGGTGGGAACACCATATATTTT.

V is TRBV28 and J is TRBJ2-4; D is unclear. The CDR3 has 14 amino acids. The ends were cut back, 2 bases at V and 0 bases at J, with 5 bases in the middle. The germline CDR1 and CDR2 sequences are MDHEN and SYDVKM. The CDR3: CASSLLLAKNIQYF. The CDR3, as DNA: TGTGCCAGCAGTTTACTACTAGCCAAAAACATTCAGTACTTC.

The chain combines TRBV2 with TRBJ2-5, with 7 positions matching TRBD2. With 3 bases clipped from V and 5 bases from J, the junction kept 6 bases outside the gene matches. The CDR3 is made up of 14 amino acids. CDR1 is SNHLY and CDR2 is FYNNEI in the germline V gene. The DNA for the CDR3 is TGTGCCAGCAGTGAGGGGGGGTTTCATGAGACCCAGTACTTC. Amino acid sequence: CASSEGGFHETQYF.

The chain employs TRBV30 and TRBJ2-3; TRBD1 matches 8 bases. This CDR3 spans 14 amino acids. CDR1 and CDR2 (germline): GTSNPN, SVGIG (reference sequence). J gave up 6 bases and V 2 bases, and 7 bases lay outside the gene matches. CDR3 in amino acids: CAWSPRQGRDTQYF. For the CDR3, the DNA is TGTGCCTGGAGTCCACGACAGGGGCGGGATACGCAGTATTTT.

This clone turned up a few times. V is TRBV30 and J is TRBJ1-1; D possibly corresponds to TRBD1 (5 bases). Germline values: CDR1 GTSNPN, CDR2 SVGIG (reference sequence). Trimming took off 3 bases at V and 0 bases at J, with 11 bases between the two ends. The CDR3 runs to 14 residues. The CDR3 DNA sequence: TGTGCCTGGAGGGACATAACCATGAACACTGAAGCTTTCTTT. Amino acids: CAWRDITMNTEAFF.

This chain joins TRBV7-9 and TRBJ2-4, with 9 positions matching TRBD2. Germline V CDR1 and CDR2: SEHNR, FQNEAQ (reference sequence). The ends lost 3 bases at V and 8 bases at J; junction bases unmatched: 5. The CDR3 is made up of 14 amino acids. CDR3: CASSLGLANDIQYF. CDR3 nucleotides: TGTGCCAGCAGCTTGGGACTAGCTAACGACATTCAGTACTTC. The whole variable domain, filled in from reference TRBV7-9 and TRBJ2-4, reads DTGVSQNPRHKITKRGQNVTFRCDPISEHNRLYWYRQTLGQGPEFLTYFQNEAQLEKSRLLSDRFSAERPKGSFSTLEIQRTEQGDSAMYLCASSLGLANDIQYFGAGTRLSVL.

The chain has TRBV5-1 and TRBJ2-1; 14 nucleotides agree with TRBD2. The CDR3 covers 16 residues. With 0 bases clipped from V and 9 bases from J, the junction kept 5 bases outside the gene matches. Germline V gene sequence: CDR1 SGHRS, CDR2 YFSETQ. In nucleotides, the CDR3 is TGCGCCAGCAGCTTGGTTCCGGGACTAGCGGGGGTTGAGCAGTTCTTC. Its protein product is CASSLVPGLAGVEQFF.

This chain connects TRBV9 to TRBJ1-1, with D hard to call. Trimming cost V 0 bases and J 6 bases, with 9 bases left between them. The CDR3 runs to 13 residues. CDR1 is SGDLS and CDR2 is YYNGEE in the germline V gene. As DNA, the CDR3 is TGTGCCAGCAGCGTAGTAAACACACCTGAAGCTTTCTTT. This codes for CASSVVNTPEAFF.

The rearrangement links TRBV5-4 to TRBJ2-3, with TRBD1 identical over 11 bases. The V gene end was trimmed by 3 bases and the J gene end by 14 bases; junction bases not matched to a gene: 8. The CDR3 loop spans 13 amino acids. The germline V gene encodes CDR1 SGHNT and CDR2 YYREEE (reference sequence). In DNA, the CDR3 is TGTGCCAGCAGCTCCAGTGGACAGGGGGCGGCGTATTTT. Translating it yields CASSSSGQGAAYF. The full variable domain, in which reference TRBV5-4 and TRBJ2-3 provide the parts outside the CDR3, is ETGVTQSPTHLIKTRGQQVTLRCSSQSGHNTVSWYQQALGQGPQFIFQYYREEENGRGNFPPRFSGLQFPNYSSELNVNALELDDSALYLCASSSSGQGAAYFGPGTRLTVL.

The chain is built from TRBV7-9 and TRBJ1-5; 7 bases agree with TRBD1. Trimming cost V 1 base and J 4 bases; bases outside gene matches: 4. CDR1 is SEHNR and CDR2 is FQNEAQ in the germline V gene (reference sequence). The CDR3 consists of 15 residues. CDR3 residues: CASSLGGTENQPQHF. In DNA form, the CDR3 reads TGTGCCAGCAGCTTAGGGGGGACAGAGAATCAGCCCCAGCATTTT.

The chain uses TRBV3-1 (or the pseudogene TRBV3-2) and TRBJ2-2, with TRBD2 identical over 9 bases. Germline CDR1 LGHDT, CDR2 YNNKEL (reference sequence). This CDR3 has 16 residues. Germline trimming cut 1 base from V and 2 bases from J; bases unmatched to any gene: 2. This CDR3 is CASSQVGLANTGELFF. CDR3 DNA: TGTGCCAGCAGCCAAGTGGGACTAGCCAACACCGGGGAGCTGTTTTTT.

The chain is built from TRBV27 and TRBJ2-3, with TRBD2 identical over 11 bases. After removal of 4 bases from V and 2 bases from J, the junction contained 5 bases not matched to a gene. Germline values: CDR1 MNHEY, CDR2 SMNVEV (reference sequence). CDR3 length: 16 amino acids. CDR3 sequence (DNA): TGTGCCAGCAGTTCGCTAGCGGGGGGTCCCACAGATACGCAGTATTTT. It yields the protein CASSSLAGGPTDTQYF.

The rearrangement uses TRBV9 and TRBJ2-5; TRBD2 matches at 11 bases. With V trimmed by 1 base and J by 5 bases, 4 bases remained unmatched. Germline V CDR1 and CDR2: SGDLS, YYNGEE. The CDR3 has 15 residues. This CDR3 reads CASSVSSGGRETQYF. For the CDR3, the DNA is TGTGCCAGCAGCGTATCTAGCGGGGGGAGGGAGACCCAGTACTTC.